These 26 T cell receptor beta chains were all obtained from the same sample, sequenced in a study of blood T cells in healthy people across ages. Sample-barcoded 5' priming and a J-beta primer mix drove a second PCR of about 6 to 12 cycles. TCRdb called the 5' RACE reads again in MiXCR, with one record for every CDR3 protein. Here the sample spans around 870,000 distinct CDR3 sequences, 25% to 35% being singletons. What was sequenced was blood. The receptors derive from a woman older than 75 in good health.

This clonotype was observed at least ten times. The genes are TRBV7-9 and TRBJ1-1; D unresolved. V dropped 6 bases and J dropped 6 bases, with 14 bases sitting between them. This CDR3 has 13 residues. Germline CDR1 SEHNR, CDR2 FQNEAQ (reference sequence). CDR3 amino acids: CASSLLEGAEAFF. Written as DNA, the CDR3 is TGTGCCAGCAGTCTCTTAGAAGGCGCTGAAGCTTTCTTT.

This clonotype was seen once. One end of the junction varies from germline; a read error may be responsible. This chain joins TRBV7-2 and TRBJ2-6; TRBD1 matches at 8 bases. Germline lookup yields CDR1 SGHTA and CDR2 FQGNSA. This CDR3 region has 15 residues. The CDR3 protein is CASGFQGAGANVLTF. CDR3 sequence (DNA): TGTGCCAGCGGCTTCCAGGGGGCCGGGGCCAACGTCCTGACTTTC. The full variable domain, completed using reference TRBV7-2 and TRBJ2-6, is GAGVSQSPSNKVTEKGKDVELRCDPISGHTALYWYRQSLGQGLEFLIYFQGNSAPDKSGLPSDRFSAERTGGSVSTLTIQRTQQEDSAVYLCASGFQGAGANVLTFGAGSRLTVL.

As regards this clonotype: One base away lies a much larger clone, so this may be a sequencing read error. The CDR3 DNA reads as TGCGCCAGCAGCTGGGCGGGGTACAAAGAGACCCAGTACTTC. It yields the protein CASSWAGYKETQYF. V usage is TRBV5-1 and J usage is TRBJ2-5; TRBD2 is a possible D gene (6 bases). Germline values: CDR1 SGHRS, CDR2 YFSETQ. CDR3 size: 14 residues. V was trimmed by 3 bases and J by 3 bases, leaving 12 bases between them. The whole variable domain, remainder taken from reference TRBV5-1 and TRBJ2-5, is KAGVTQTPRYLIKTRGQQVTLSCSPISGHRSVSWYQQTPGQGLQFLFEYFSETQRNKGNFPGRFSGRQFSNSRSEMNVSTLELGDSALYLCASSWAGYKETQYFGPGTRLLVL.

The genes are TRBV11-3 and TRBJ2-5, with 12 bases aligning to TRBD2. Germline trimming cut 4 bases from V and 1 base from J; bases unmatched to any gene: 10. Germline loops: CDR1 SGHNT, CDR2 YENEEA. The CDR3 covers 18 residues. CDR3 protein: CASSWGGLAGPLQETQYF. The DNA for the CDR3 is TGTGCCAGCAGCTGGGGAGGACTAGCGGGGCCACTCCAAGAGACCCAGTACTTC.

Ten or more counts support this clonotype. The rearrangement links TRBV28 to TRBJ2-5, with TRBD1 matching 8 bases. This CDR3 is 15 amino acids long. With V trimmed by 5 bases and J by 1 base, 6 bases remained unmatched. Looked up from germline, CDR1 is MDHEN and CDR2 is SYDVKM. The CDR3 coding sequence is TGTGCCAGCAGTGAGGACAGGGCCCTCCAAGAGACCCAGTACTTC. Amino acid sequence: CASSEDRALQETQYF.

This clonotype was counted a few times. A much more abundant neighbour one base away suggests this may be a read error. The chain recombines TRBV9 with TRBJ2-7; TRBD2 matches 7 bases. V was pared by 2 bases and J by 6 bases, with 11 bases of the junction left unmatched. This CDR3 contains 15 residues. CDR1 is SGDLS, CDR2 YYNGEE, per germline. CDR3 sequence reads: CASSVPETSSSEQYF. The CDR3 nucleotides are TGTGCCAGCAGCGTCCCCGAGACTAGCTCCAGCGAGCAGTACTTC.

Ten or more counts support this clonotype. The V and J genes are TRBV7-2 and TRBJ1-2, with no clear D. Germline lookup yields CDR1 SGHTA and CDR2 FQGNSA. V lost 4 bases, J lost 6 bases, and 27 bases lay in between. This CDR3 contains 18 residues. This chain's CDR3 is CASSSRYGQRYSNHGYTF. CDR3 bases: TGTGCCAGCAGCTCCCGTTACGGCCAGCGTTATTCAAACCATGGCTACACCTTC.

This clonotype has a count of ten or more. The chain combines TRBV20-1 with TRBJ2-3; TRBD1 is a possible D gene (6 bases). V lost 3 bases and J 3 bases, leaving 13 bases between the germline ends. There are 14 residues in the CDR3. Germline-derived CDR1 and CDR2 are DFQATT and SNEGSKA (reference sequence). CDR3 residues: CSARSGRGTDTQYF. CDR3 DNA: TGCAGTGCTAGGAGCGGAAGGGGGACAGATACGCAGTATTTT.

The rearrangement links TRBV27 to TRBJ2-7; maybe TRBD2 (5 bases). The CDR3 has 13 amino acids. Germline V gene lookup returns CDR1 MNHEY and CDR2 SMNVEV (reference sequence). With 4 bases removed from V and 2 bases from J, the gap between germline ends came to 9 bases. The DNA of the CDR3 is TGTGCCAGCAGTTGGGGAGAACCCTACGAGCAGTACTTC. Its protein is CASSWGEPYEQYF.

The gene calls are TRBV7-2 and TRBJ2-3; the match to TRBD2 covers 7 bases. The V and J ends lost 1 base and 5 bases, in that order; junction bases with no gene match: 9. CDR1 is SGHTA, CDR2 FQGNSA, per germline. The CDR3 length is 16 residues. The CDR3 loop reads CASSLGQRGGKDTQYF. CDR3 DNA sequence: TGTGCCAGCAGCTTAGGGCAGCGGGGAGGAAAAGATACGCAGTATTTT.

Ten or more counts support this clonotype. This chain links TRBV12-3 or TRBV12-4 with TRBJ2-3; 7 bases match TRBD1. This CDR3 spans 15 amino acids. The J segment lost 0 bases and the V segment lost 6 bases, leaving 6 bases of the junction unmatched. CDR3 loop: CASSPTGVSTDTQYF. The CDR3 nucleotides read TGTGCCAGCAGCCCTACAGGGGTGAGCACAGATACGCAGTATTTT.

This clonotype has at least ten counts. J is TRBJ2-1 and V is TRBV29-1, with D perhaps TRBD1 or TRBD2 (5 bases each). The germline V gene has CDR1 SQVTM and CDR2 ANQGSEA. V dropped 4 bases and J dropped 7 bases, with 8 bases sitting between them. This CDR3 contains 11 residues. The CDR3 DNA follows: TGCAGCGTTGGGGACCCTAATGAGCAGTTCTTC. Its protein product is CSVGDPNEQFF.

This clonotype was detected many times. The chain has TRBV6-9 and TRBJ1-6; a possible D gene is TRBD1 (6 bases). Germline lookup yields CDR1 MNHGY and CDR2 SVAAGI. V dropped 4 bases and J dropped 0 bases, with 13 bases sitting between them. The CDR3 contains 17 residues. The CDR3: CASSLKGTSSYNSPLHF. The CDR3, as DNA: TGTGCCAGCAGTTTGAAGGGGACAAGCTCCTATAATTCACCCCTCCACTTT.

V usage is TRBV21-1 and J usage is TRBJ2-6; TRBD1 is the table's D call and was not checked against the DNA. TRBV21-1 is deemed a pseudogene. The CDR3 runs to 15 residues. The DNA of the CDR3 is TGTGCCAGCAGCAAAGTCAGGGCTGGGGCCAACGTCCTGACTTTC. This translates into CASSKVRAGANVLTF.

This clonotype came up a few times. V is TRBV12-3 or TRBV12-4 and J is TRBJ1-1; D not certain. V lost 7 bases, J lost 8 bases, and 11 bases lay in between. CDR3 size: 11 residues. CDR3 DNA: TGTGCCAGCACCGATAGCTCCGAAGCTTTCTTT. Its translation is CASTDSSEAFF.

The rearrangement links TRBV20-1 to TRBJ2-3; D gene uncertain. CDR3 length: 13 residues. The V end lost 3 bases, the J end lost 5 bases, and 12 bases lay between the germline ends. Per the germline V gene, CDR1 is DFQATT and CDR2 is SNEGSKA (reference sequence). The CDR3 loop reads CSASAITRDTQYF. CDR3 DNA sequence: TGCAGTGCTAGCGCCATTACTCGAGATACGCAGTATTTT.

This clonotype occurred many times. CDR3 nucleotide sequence: TGTGCTTACCCGGCGGAGGATTACGAGCAGTACTTC. Translated: CAYPAEDYEQYF. The V and J genes are TRBV24-1 and TRBJ2-7, with TRBD2 as a possible D gene (5 bases). This CDR3 is built from 12 residues. The germline gives CDR1 KGHDR, CDR2 SFDVKD.

The chain's CDR3 is CASSFYTGTLYEQYF. CDR3 DNA sequence: TGTGCCAGCAGTTTCTATACAGGGACACTCTACGAGCAGTACTTC. This chain uses TRBV12-3 or TRBV12-4 with TRBJ2-7, with D possibly being TRBD1 (6 bases). This CDR3 has 15 amino acids. Deletions cut 3 bases from V and 3 bases from J, with 15 bases between.

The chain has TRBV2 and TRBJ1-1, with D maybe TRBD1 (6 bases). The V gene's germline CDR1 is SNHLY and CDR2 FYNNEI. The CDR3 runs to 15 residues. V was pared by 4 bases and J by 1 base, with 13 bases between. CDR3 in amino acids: CASSVYRAENTEAFF. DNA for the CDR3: TGTGCCAGCAGTGTTTACAGGGCCGAGAACACTGAAGCTTTCTTT.

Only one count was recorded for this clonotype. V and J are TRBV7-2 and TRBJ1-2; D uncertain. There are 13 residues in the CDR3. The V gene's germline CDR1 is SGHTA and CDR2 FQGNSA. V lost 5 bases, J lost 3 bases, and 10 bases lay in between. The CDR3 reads CASSHTLYYGYTF. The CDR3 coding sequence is TGTGCCAGCAGCCATACCCTCTACTATGGCTACACCTTC.

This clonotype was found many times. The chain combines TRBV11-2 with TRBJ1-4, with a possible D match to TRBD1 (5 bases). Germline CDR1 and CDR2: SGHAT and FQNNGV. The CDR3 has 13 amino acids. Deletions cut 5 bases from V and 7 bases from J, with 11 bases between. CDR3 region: CASSPGFTEKLFF. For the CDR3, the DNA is TGTGCCAGCAGCCCAGGGTTTACTGAAAAACTGTTTTTT. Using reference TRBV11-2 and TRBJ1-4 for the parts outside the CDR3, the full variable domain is EAGVAQSPRYKIIEKRQSVAFWCNPISGHATLYWYQQILGQGPKLLIQFQNNGVVDDSQLPKDRFSAERLKGVDSTLKIQPAKLEDSAVYLCASSPGFTEKLFFGSGTQLSVL.

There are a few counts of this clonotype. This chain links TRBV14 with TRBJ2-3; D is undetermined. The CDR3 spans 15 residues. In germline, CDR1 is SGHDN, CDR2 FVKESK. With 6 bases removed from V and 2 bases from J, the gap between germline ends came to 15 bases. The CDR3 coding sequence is TGTGCCAGCAGTAGACTGCAATCAAACACAGATACGCAGTATTTT. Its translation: CASSRLQSNTDTQYF.

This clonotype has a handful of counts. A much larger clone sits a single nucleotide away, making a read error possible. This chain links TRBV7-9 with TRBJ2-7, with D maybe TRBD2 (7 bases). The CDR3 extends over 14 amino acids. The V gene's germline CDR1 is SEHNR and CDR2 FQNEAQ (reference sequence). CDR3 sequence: CSSSLVSGEGEQYF. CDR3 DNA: TGTTCCAGCAGCTTAGTCTCAGGGGAGGGCGAGCAGTACTTC.

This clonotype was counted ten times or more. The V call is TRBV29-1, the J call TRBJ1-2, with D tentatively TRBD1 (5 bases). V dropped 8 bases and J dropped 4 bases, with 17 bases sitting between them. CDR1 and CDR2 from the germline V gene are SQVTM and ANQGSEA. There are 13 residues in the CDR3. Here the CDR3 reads CSSTVGQSYGYTF. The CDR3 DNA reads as TGCAGCTCCACCGTGGGGCAGTCCTATGGCTACACCTTC.

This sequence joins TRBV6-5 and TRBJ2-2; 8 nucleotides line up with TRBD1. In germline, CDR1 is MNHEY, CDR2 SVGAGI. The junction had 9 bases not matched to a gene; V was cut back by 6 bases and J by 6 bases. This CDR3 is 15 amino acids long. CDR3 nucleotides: TGTGCCAGCAGGCGACAGGGGTCCCTCGCCGGGGAGCTGTTTTTT. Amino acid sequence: CASRRQGSLAGELFF.

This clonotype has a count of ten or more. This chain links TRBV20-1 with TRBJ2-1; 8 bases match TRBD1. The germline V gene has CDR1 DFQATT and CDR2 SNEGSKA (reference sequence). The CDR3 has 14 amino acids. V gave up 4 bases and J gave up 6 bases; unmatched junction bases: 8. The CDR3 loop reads CSATPRTGLNEQFF. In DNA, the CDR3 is TGCAGTGCTACCCCTAGGACAGGGCTCAATGAGCAGTTCTTC.